This T cell receptor (beta chain) was observed in a study of cytomegalovirus exposure and HLA in healthy donors. The study's findings and limits: In a later analysis, the majority of CMV-associated beta chains seemingly showed HLA restriction.

The study ran its PCR with 60 Vbeta and 13 Jbeta primers. The table came from immunoSEQ multiplex PCR; TCRdb's copy has only in-frame clones and leaves some out. The table records approximately 160,000 clones, roughly 70% of them present only once. Each of the donors was a healthy bone marrow donor. This clone was counted once. The antigen is not known. CDR1 is SGHAT, CDR2 FQNNGV, per germline. V was pared by 2 bases and J by 5 bases, with 12 bases between. This CDR3 region has 14 residues. The chain has TRBV11-2 and TRBJ2-5, with D possibly being TRBD2 (6 bases). Source material: PBMCs. The receptor was isolated from a woman between 50 and 59 years old in good health and CMV-seropositive. CDR3 loop: CASSLRGGAETQYF. The CDR3 region has the DNA TGTGCCAGCAGCTTACGTGGCGGGGCCGAGACCCAGTACTTC.